This T cell receptor (beta chain) was captured by sequencing in a study of tumor-infiltrating lymphocytes in primary liver carcinoma. CDR3 length: 15 amino acids. Per the germline V gene, CDR1 is DFQATT and CDR2 is SNEGSKA (reference sequence). V lost 7 bases and J 4 bases, leaving 21 bases between the germline ends. TCR beta cDNA was prepared out of around 460 ng total RNA by means of a constant-region primer. Three-round nested multiplex PCR performed with slightly modified ARM-PCR produced the TCR beta libraries. TRBV1-TRBV30 forward and Cbeta reverse primers drove the first two roughly 10-cycle rounds. In TCRdb, the multiplex PCR reads were re-called with MiXCR into one record per CDR3 protein. The sample lists 150,000 to 200,000 distinct CDR3 sequences, around three fifths seen once, with about 7.1% in the top ten. The blood RNA (from unsorted whole blood) was obtained, and germline DNA was also extracted.

This receptor was identified in a woman in her sixties or seventies with primary liver carcinoma and hepatitis B virus infection. The chain joins TRBV20-1 to TRBJ2-3; TRBD1 or TRBD2 may be the D gene (5 bases each). Specimen: peripheral blood. The CDR3 bases are TGCAGTGTTAGCCCGTGGGGGTTTCGCGCAGATACGCAGTATTTT. Translation: CSVSPWGFRADTQYF.